This T cell receptor (beta chain) emerged from a study of regulatory T cells in long-lasting Graves disease. Germline V gene data show CDR1 as MNHEY and CDR2 as SMNVEV (reference sequence). This CDR3 has 15 residues. Trimming stripped 0 bases from V and 4 bases from J, with 12 bases between. Described time point: newly diagnosed GD, antithyroid drugs for less than 3 months. PBMC-extracted RNA yielded the TCR library. This clonotype was seen repeatedly, ten times or more. Library construction for TCR beta used iRepertoire HTBI primers and Arm-PCR of CDR3 regions. TCRdb re-called the multiplex PCR reads through MiXCR, storing one row per CDR3 protein. Altogether around 480,000 distinct CDR3 sequences are present, around 15% being singletons, with the ten largest covering 20% to 25%. In addition, the sample was reused for a study of T cells in Graves' hyperthyroidism and ophthalmopathy. Per that paper: An initial round of RT-PCR targeting the TCR CDR3 relied on the HTBI primer set.

The rearrangement uses TRBV27 and TRBJ1-2; the D gene is possibly TRBD1 (5 bases). The TCR comes from a woman aged 35-65 years with Graves disease. Specimen: peripheral blood mononuclear cells (PBMCs), collected at new diagnosis, from a patient treated with antithyroid drugs. The chain's CDR3 is CASSLSPREGYGYTF. Here the CDR3 DNA reads TGTGCCAGCAGTTTATCCCCCAGGGAGGGCTATGGCTACACCTTC.